Below, 26 T cell receptor beta chains from the same sample are listed, as sequenced in a study of T cells after posttransplantation cyclophosphamide (dated by TCRdb to 2015 to 2016). The sample's treatment or condition, from its label and the paper: high-dose cyclophosphamide on days +3 and +4 as single-agent GVHD prophylaxis. Busulfan and fludarabine conditioning, a related or unrelated marrow graft, and cyclophosphamide on days +3 and +4 were given to PTCy patients. Libraries were made using the immunoSEQ multiplex PCR assay. The table comes from immuneACCESS by way of TCRdb, which keeps in-frame sequences with V and J called. Part of the clones is missing from these tables; in studies checked, under half for an unresolved V gene and the rest for unknown reasons. The sample yields 7,000 to 9,000 clones; over 65% were counted once. Approximately 23% of the sample is taken by the ten largest. The sequenced sample was PBMCs, obtained after allogeneic stem cell transplant with posttransplant cyclophosphamide. These receptors all come from a female patient aged 40-50 years who received an allogeneic stem cell transplant from an unrelated donor, was CMV-positive, and had no GVHD. Some T cells present after a transplant may be cells of the graft donor.

This chain joins TRBV18 and TRBJ2-7, with 12 bases that match TRBD2. From germline, CDR1 is KGHSH and CDR2 LQKENI. This CDR3 has 16 residues. V dropped 4 bases and J dropped 3; count of bases not matched to a gene: 7. The DNA of the CDR3 is TGTGCCAGCTCACGTTCGACTAGCGGGGGTTACTACGAGCAGTACTTC. It yields the protein CASSRSTSGGYYEQYF.

CDR3 region: CASSQAPFHGDEQYF. The DNA of the CDR3 is TGTGCCAGCAGCCAAGCACCATTTCATGGAGACGAGCAGTACTTC. The rearrangement uses TRBV4-2 and TRBJ2-7; D is uncertain. Germline values: CDR1 LGHNA, CDR2 YNFKEQ. V was clipped by 1 base and J by 5 bases, with 15 bases between them. The CDR3 is 15 amino acids.

V is TRBV29-1 and J is TRBJ2-5; 9 nucleotides align to TRBD1. The CDR3 extends over 15 amino acids. The germline gives CDR1 SQVTM, CDR2 ANQGSEA. J lost 5 bases, V lost 0 bases, and 7 bases had no gene match. The CDR3 DNA reads TGCAGCGTTGAAGATCTGGGACAGGGAAGGGAGACCCAGTACTTC. It translates to CSVEDLGQGRETQYF. The whole variable domain, remainder taken from reference TRBV29-1 and TRBJ2-5, is SAVISQKPSRDICQRGTSLTIQCQVDSQVTMMFWYRQQPGQSLTLIATANQGSEATYESGFVIDKFPISRPNLTFSTLTVSNMSPEDSSIYLCSVEDLGQGRETQYFGPGTRLLVL.

This chain links TRBV7-9 with TRBJ2-4; 7 bases agree with TRBD2. Trimming cost V 7 bases and J 7 bases; bases outside gene matches: 13. Germline lookup yields CDR1 SEHNR and CDR2 FQNEAQ (reference sequence). The CDR3 totals 15 residues. DNA for the CDR3: TGTGCCAGCAACTCCCCCTGGACCGGGAGGAACATTCAGTACTTC. Residues: CASNSPWTGRNIQYF. The whole variable domain, filled in from reference TRBV7-9 and TRBJ2-4, reads DTGVSQNPRHKITKRGQNVTFRCDPISEHNRLYWYRQTLGQGPEFLTYFQNEAQLEKSRLLSDRFSAERPKGSFSTLEIQRTEQGDSAMYLCASNSPWTGRNIQYFGAGTRLSVL.

V usage is TRBV6-1 and J usage is TRBJ2-1, with D possibly TRBD1 on 5 matching bases. This CDR3 comprises 13 residues. Germline CDR1 reads MNHNS; CDR2 reads SASEGT. V lost 7 bases, J lost 8 bases, and 15 bases lay in between. CDR3 nucleotide sequence: TGTGCCAGCAAAGGGGCAGGGTTCCATGAGCAGTTCTTC. Translating it yields CASKGAGFHEQFF.

This chain links TRBV2 with TRBJ2-5, with D possibly TRBD1 on 6 matching bases. V gave up 4 bases and J gave up 2 bases, with 20 bases separating them. The CDR3 consists of 17 residues. CDR1 SNHLY and CDR2 FYNNEI come from the germline V gene. Here the CDR3 DNA reads TGTGCCAGCAGTGCCAGGGGCTATAGGACTGTTCAAGAGACCCAGTACTTC. Its translation: CASSARGYRTVQETQYF.

The chain joins TRBV6-6 to TRBJ2-1, with 10 bases identical to TRBD2. This CDR3 contains 14 residues. V was clipped by 5 bases and J by 4 bases; unmatched bases: 2. CDR1 MNHNY and CDR2 SVGAGI come from the germline V gene (reference sequence). The CDR3: CASSQAGGYNEQFF. CDR3 DNA: TGTGCCAGCAGTCAAGCGGGGGGGTACAATGAGCAGTTCTTC.

J is TRBJ2-1 and V is TRBV19, with TRBD1 as a possible D gene (6 bases). CDR1 is LNHDA, CDR2 SQIVND, per germline (reference sequence). The CDR3 is 15 amino acids. Deletions cut 3 bases from V and 5 bases from J, with 14 bases between. The CDR3 sequence: CASSIRNRANNEQFF. In DNA, the CDR3 is TGTGCCAGTAGTATTCGAAACAGGGCTAACAATGAGCAGTTCTTC.

To note about this clone: At one end, the junction sequence differs from germline, possibly due to a read error. V is TRBV28 and J is TRBJ2-7; D call uncertain. The germline V gene has CDR1 MDHEN and CDR2 SYDVKM. This CDR3 contains 12 residues. CDR3 sequence reads: CASSLVSYEQYF. The CDR3 DNA reads TGTGCCAGCAGTTTAGTGTCCTACGAGCAATACTTC.

This chain links TRBV7-6 with TRBJ1-3, with D possibly matching TRBD1 (5 bases). Germline V gene data show CDR1 as SGHVS and CDR2 as FNYEAQ. CDR3 length: 15 amino acids. The germline V and J ends were trimmed by 1 base and 0 bases, with 7 bases remaining between them. CDR3 amino acids: CASSLGQFSGNTIYF. CDR3 coding DNA: TGTGCCAGCAGCTTAGGACAGTTCTCTGGAAACACCATATATTTT.

This clone has a single count. V and J are TRBV5-1 and TRBJ2-3; D call uncertain. V was trimmed by 3 bases and J by 2 bases, leaving 4 bases between them. Germline CDR1 and CDR2: SGHRS and YFSETQ. This CDR3 comprises 12 residues. The CDR3 loop is CASSYTTDTQYF. DNA for the CDR3: TGCGCCAGCAGCTACACCACAGATACGCAGTATTTT. Complete variable domain (other parts from reference TRBV5-1 and TRBJ2-3): KAGVTQTPRYLIKTRGQQVTLSCSPISGHRSVSWYQQTPGQGLQFLFEYFSETQRNKGNFPGRFSGRQFSNSRSEMNVSTLELGDSALYLCASSYTTDTQYFGPGTRLTVL.

The rearrangement links TRBV10-3 to TRBJ2-3, with a weak D call TRBD2 (7 bases). The CDR3 totals 17 residues. Between the trimmed V and J ends, which lost 0 bases and 6 bases, there was a span of 19 bases. CDR1 and CDR2 (germline): ENHRY, SYGVKD. Here the CDR3 DNA reads TGTGCCATCAGTGAGTCTGGCGGGGGCGTGGAACGGGATACGCAGTATTTT. Translation: CAISESGGGVERDTQYF.

V and J are TRBV18 and TRBJ2-3; D may be TRBD2 (5 bases). The V end lost 0 bases, the J end lost 2 bases, and 6 bases lay between the germline ends. The CDR3 runs to 14 residues. CDR1 is KGHSH, CDR2 LQKENI, per germline. The CDR3 loop is CASSPPGVTDTQYF. CDR3 bases: TGTGCCAGCTCACCACCCGGGGTCACAGATACGCAGTATTTT.

The chain combines TRBV4-1 with TRBJ2-6; no clear D gene. V was trimmed by 1 base and J by 2 bases, leaving 24 bases between them. The CDR3 has 21 amino acids. Germline V gene data show CDR1 as MGHRA and CDR2 as YSYEKL. The CDR3 DNA reads as TGCGCCAGCAGCCAAGGCGCATCCCGACTCTTTGAGCCTCCTGGGGCCAACGTCCTGACTTTC. Translation: CASSQGASRLFEPPGANVLTF.

The V and J genes are TRBV19 and TRBJ2-2; 10 bases are a match to TRBD2. Germline CDR1 and CDR2: LNHDA and SQIVND (reference sequence). J gave up 6 bases and V 5 bases, and 12 bases lay outside the gene matches. This CDR3 has 17 residues. The CDR3 protein is CASSHRAGGPKAGELFF. The CDR3 region has the DNA TGTGCCAGTAGTCACCGAGCGGGGGGGCCGAAAGCCGGGGAGCTGTTTTTT.

The chain uses TRBV7-8 and TRBJ2-7; D is perhaps TRBD1 (6 bases). V lost 10 bases to trimming and J lost 4 bases, with 17 bases between them. Per germline, CDR1 SGHVS and CDR2 FQNEAQ. This CDR3 has 13 residues. CDR3 amino acids: CATQTGPGYEQYF. The CDR3 DNA reads as TGTGCCACTCAAACAGGGCCGGGGTACGAGCAGTACTTC.

For this clone: Sequence at one end of the junction differs from germline and may be a read error. Other DNA sequences in the same sample also yield this CDR3. The V call is TRBV30, the J call TRBJ2-3, with 7 bases matching TRBD2. Germline CDR1 GTSNPN, CDR2 SVGIG (reference sequence). The CDR3 runs to 14 residues. The CDR3 sequence: CAWSRAGVADTQYF. CDR3 sequence (DNA): TGTGCCTGGAGTCGGGCGGGGGTCGCAGATACACAGTATTTT.

This clone was picked up one time. The chain joins TRBV5-1 to TRBJ1-2; the match to TRBD1 covers 10 bases. This CDR3 comprises 18 residues. Trimming at V came to 0 bases and at J to 2 bases, leaving 10 bases not matched to a gene. CDR1 and CDR2 from the germline V gene are SGHRS and YFSETQ. Here the CDR3 reads CASSLETGGWMGNYGYTF. CDR3 nucleotide sequence: TGCGCCAGCAGCTTGGAGACAGGGGGCTGGATGGGCAACTATGGCTACACCTTC.

The V gene is TRBV11-2, the J gene TRBJ2-2; TRBD2 matches at 12 bases. The V gene's germline CDR1 is SGHAT and CDR2 FQNNGV. Trimming at V came to 4 bases and at J to 6 bases, leaving 6 bases not matched to a gene. This CDR3 has 16 amino acids. The CDR3 here is CASSSGLAGWSGELFF. CDR3 in DNA: TGTGCCAGCAGCTCCGGACTAGCGGGGTGGTCCGGGGAGCTGTTTTTT.

The chain employs TRBV6-5 and TRBJ1-2, with D perhaps TRBD1 (5 bases). The V end was cut by 2 bases, the J end by 2 bases, with 9 bases between. The V gene's germline CDR1 is MNHEY and CDR2 SVGAGI. The CDR3 runs to 14 residues. This CDR3 is CASSYRQINYGYTF. The CDR3 nucleotides read TGTGCCAGCAGTTACCGACAGATAAACTATGGCTACACCTTC.

The J gene is TRBJ2-3, the V gene TRBV6-6; a weak D match, TRBD2 (5 bases). The CDR3 totals 13 residues. Germline V gene sequence: CDR1 MNHNY, CDR2 SVGAGI (reference sequence). Trimming took 2 bases from V and 8 from J, leaving 11 bases between them. This chain's CDR3 is CASSYQPEGTQYF. DNA of the CDR3: TGTGCCAGCAGTTACCAACCCGAGGGTACGCAGTATTTT.

The V and J genes are TRBV9 and TRBJ2-2, with TRBD1 identical over 7 bases. Losses at the gene ends were 3 bases for V and 4 bases for J; bases not matched to a gene: 6. The CDR3 runs 15 residues. CDR1 is SGDLS, CDR2 YYNGEE, per germline. In nucleotides, the CDR3 is TGTGCCAGCAGCGACAGGGGAAGAAGCACCGGGGAGCTGTTTTTT. As protein: CASSDRGRSTGELFF. The full variable domain, its missing parts supplied by reference TRBV9 and TRBJ2-2, is DSGVTQTPKHLITATGQRVTLRCSPRSGDLSVYWYQQSLDQGLQFLIQYYNGEERAKGNILERFSAQQFPDLHSELNLSSLELGDSALYFCASSDRGRSTGELFFGEGSRLTVL.

The chain recombines TRBV18 with TRBJ2-5; 10 bases align to TRBD1. This CDR3 is 13 amino acids long. Germline values: CDR1 KGHSH, CDR2 LQKENI. V lost 0 bases to trimming and J lost 11 bases; unmatched junction nucleotides: 3. CDR3 protein: CASSPPGQGRQYF. DNA for the CDR3: TGTGCCAGCTCACCACCGGGACAGGGGAGGCAGTACTTC.

This clone was observed a single time. The rearrangement uses TRBV6-6 and TRBJ2-5; 10 bases agree with TRBD1. The DNA end is a closer match to TRBJ2-7, so the J assignment may be wrong. The CDR3 length is 14 residues. Germline V gene sequence: CDR1 MNHNY, CDR2 SVGAGI (reference sequence). The CDR3 here is CASRDRGLHYEQYF. Written as DNA, the CDR3 is TGTGCCAGCAGAGACAGGGGGCTTCACTACGAGCAGTACTTC.

This clone came up a few times. The rearrangement uses TRBV19 and TRBJ1-2; 9 bases are shared with TRBD1. V was pared by 8 bases and J by 0 bases, with 4 bases of the junction left unmatched. The germline CDR1 and CDR2 sequences are LNHDA and SQIVND (reference sequence). The CDR3 spans 14 residues. This CDR3 is CASGRQGANYGYTF. Here the CDR3 DNA reads TGTGCCAGTGGACGACAGGGGGCTAACTATGGCTACACCTTC.

The V call is TRBV5-4, the J call TRBJ2-5, with unresolved D. The J call may be in error: the DNA end matches TRBJ2-7 better. CDR3 length: 13 residues. Germline CDR1 and CDR2: SGHNT and YYREEE (reference sequence). CDR3 nucleotide sequence: TGTGCCAGTCGACTTGAACTTGCCTACGAGCAGTACTTC. Amino acid sequence: CASRLELAYEQYF.